A single sample is the source of the 10 T cell receptor beta chains below, sequenced in a study of CD8+ T cells in alopecia areata. RNA extraction was followed by reverse transcription into cDNA, which acted as the sequencing template. The protocol was immunoSEQ multiplex PCR, while the TCRdb copy is restricted to in-frame clones and leaves out a portion. The table lists over 150,000 clones, approximately 56% of them singletons. As for treatment: oral pan-JAK inhibitor, 5-10 mg twice daily. The starting material was CD4+ T cells sorted from blood, obtained at week 4, from a patient treated with tofacitinib. These receptors all stem from a human donor with alopecia areata.

Regarding this clone: This sample includes further DNA sequences coding for the same CDR3. Here the CDR3 DNA reads TGCAGCGTTGAGAGGGGGAACATTCAGTACTTC. Protein sequence: CSVERGNIQYF. The chain carries TRBV29-1 and TRBJ2-4, with D tentatively TRBD1 (6 bases). Trimming cost V 3 bases and J 7 bases, with 7 bases left between them. The germline CDR1 and CDR2 sequences are SQVTM and ANQGSEA. CDR3 length: 11 amino acids.

The gene calls are TRBV29-1 and TRBJ2-7, with 7 bases identical to TRBD1. The germline V gene encodes CDR1 SQVTM and CDR2 ANQGSEA. The CDR3 length is 13 residues. V lost 4 bases and J lost 2; bases outside the gene matches: 5. For the CDR3, the DNA is TGCAGCGTTGCTCGGGACAGAACCTACGAGCAGTACTTC. Its translation: CSVARDRTYEQYF.

This rearrangement joins TRBV2 to TRBJ2-7, with D uncertain. This CDR3 is 14 amino acids long. Trimming removed 3 bases from V and 2 bases from J, with 11 bases in between. The germline CDR1 and CDR2 sequences are SNHLY and FYNNEI. The chain's CDR3 is CASSEAPGPYEQYF. As DNA, the CDR3 is TGTGCCAGCAGTGAGGCCCCCGGTCCCTACGAGCAGTACTTC.

The CDR3 nucleotides are TGTGCCAGCATGCGAGAGGTGAGGGATACGCAGTATTTT. Amino acids: CASMREVRDTQYF. J is TRBJ2-3 and V is TRBV2, with D unclear. This CDR3 spans 13 amino acids. Germline CDR1 reads SNHLY; CDR2 reads FYNNEI. The V gene lost 7 bases and the J gene lost 6 bases, with 14 bases spanning the gap. The variable domain in full, completed from reference TRBV2 and TRBJ2-3, reads EPEVTQTPSHQVTQMGQEVILRCVPISNHLYFYWYRQILGQKVEFLVSFYNNEISEKSEIFDDQFSVERPDGSNFTLKIRSTKLEDSAMYFCASMREVRDTQYFGPGTRLTVL.

V is TRBV28 and J is TRBJ1-2; TRBD1 might be the D (5 bases). V was shortened by 2 bases and J by 4 bases, with 11 bases between the two germline ends. Germline values: CDR1 MDHEN, CDR2 SYDVKM. The CDR3 is made up of 14 amino acids. This chain's CDR3 is CASSLGRGGYGYTF. The CDR3 region has the DNA TGTGCCAGCAGTTTAGGGAGGGGAGGCTATGGCTACACCTTC.

The chain carries TRBV29-1 and TRBJ2-1; maybe TRBD2 (7 bases). CDR1 SQVTM and CDR2 ANQGSEA come from the germline V gene. Deletions cut 8 bases from V and 0 bases from J, with 20 bases between. CDR3 length: 16 residues. CDR3 in DNA: TGCAGCCCCCGAACACGGGGGGCGATCTCCTACAATGAGCAGTTCTTC. As protein: CSPRTRGAISYNEQFF.

The chain's CDR3 is CASSQDVIRGAWSPLHF. The CDR3 coding sequence is TGCGCCAGCAGCCAAGACGTCATTCGGGGGGCCTGGTCACCCCTCCACTTT. This sequence joins TRBV4-1 and TRBJ1-6; maybe TRBD1 (6 bases). Trimming cost V 0 bases and J 10 bases, with 19 bases left between them. This CDR3 has 17 amino acids. Germline assignment: CDR1 MGHRA and CDR2 YSYEKL.

The chain links TRBV5-1 to TRBJ1-6, with a possible D match to TRBD1 (5 bases). The germline CDR1 and CDR2 sequences are SGHRS and YFSETQ. V dropped 4 bases and J dropped 7 bases, with 15 bases sitting between them. There are 15 residues in the CDR3. As DNA, the CDR3 is TGCGCCAGCAGCGACCTCCCCGGGGGGAATTCACCCCTCCACTTT. Translated, it gives CASSDLPGGNSPLHF.

This chain links TRBV7-9 with TRBJ2-5; 7 nucleotides match TRBD2. The CDR3 length is 14 residues. Germline CDR1 reads SEHNR; CDR2 reads FQNEAQ (reference sequence). V dropped 6 bases and J dropped 2; count of bases not matched to a gene: 6. For the CDR3, the DNA is TGTGCCAGCAGTCGCGGGGGAACGCAAGAGACCCAGTACTTC. Translated, it gives CASSRGGTQETQYF.

The chain uses TRBV2 and TRBJ2-5, with no clear D. Trimming left V 7 bases short and J 5 bases short, with 14 bases between. The germline gives CDR1 SNHLY, CDR2 FYNNEI. The CDR3 consists of 13 residues. CDR3 sequence reads: CASKWVIHETQYF. In DNA, the CDR3 is TGTGCCAGCAAATGGGTTATCCATGAGACCCAGTACTTC.